Listed below are T cell receptor beta chains from one sample, sequenced in a study of cytomegalovirus exposure and HLA in healthy donors. Profiling relied on immunoSEQ multiplex PCR, and the TCRdb table lists in-frame clones only, not all of them. The sample carries about 98,000 clones, approximately 84% recorded once. Sample: PBMCs. All receptors come from a man aged 18 to 29 in good health and CMV-seropositive. CDR3s include the opening cysteine and the closing phenylalanine or tryptophan. D genes are given only for firm matches. Size tells how often a clone was seen (once, few, many) or the class of an expanded clone, and some rows leave it out.

clone size	J gene	CDR3 length	D gene	V gene	CDR3 protein	CDR3 DNA
.	TRBJ2-1	12	.	TRBV7-9	CASSGWGYEQFF	TGTGCCAGCAGCGGTTGGGGCTATGAGCAGTTCTTC
.	TRBJ2-7	15	.	TRBV11-1	CASSLRDTALYEQYF	TGTGCCAGCTCTCTCCGGGACACGGCCCTGTACGAGCAGTACTTC
.	TRBJ2-7	18	TRBD2	TRBV2	CASRGNTGTSGTYYEQYF	TGTGCCAGCAGGGGAAATACCGGGACTAGCGGGACATACTACGAGCAGTACTTC
.	TRBJ2-5	12	.	TRBV29-1	CSAPGVGETQYF	TGCAGCGCACCAGGGGTTGGAGAGACCCAGTACTTC
.	TRBJ2-5	15	TRBD2	TRBV14	CASSPRGGPRGTQYF	TGTGCCAGCAGCCCCCGGGGGGGGCCCCGGGGGACCCAGTACTTC
few	TRBJ2-7	13	.	TRBV5-4	CASSLAGLYEQYF	TGTGCCAGCAGCCTGGCCGGTCTCTACGAGCAGTACTTC
.	TRBJ2-7	16	TRBD2	TRBV7-2	CASSFGGGTSRYEQYF	TGTGCCAGCAGCTTCGGCGGCGGGACTAGTCGGTACGAGCAGTACTTC
.	TRBJ2-2	15	.	TRBV5-1	CASSLGGQNTGELFF	TGCGCCAGCAGCTTGGGAGGACAGAACACCGGGGAGCTGTTTTTT
.	TRBJ2-1	15	TRBD1	TRBV19	CASSIGGTGNYEQFF	TGTGCCAGTAGTATAGGCGGGACAGGGAACTATGAGCAGTTCTTC
.	TRBJ2-7	13	TRBD2	TRBV5-4	CASSGTRASEQYF	TGTGCCAGCAGCGGGACTAGGGCCTCCGAGCAGTACTTC
.	TRBJ2-3	18	.	TRBV6-1	CASSEVYGGGRSTDTQYF	TGTGCCAGCAGTGAAGTTTACGGGGGAGGCAGGAGCACAGATACGCAGTATTTT
.	TRBJ2-5	15	TRBD1	TRBV6-5	CASSYSGQGEETQYF	TGTGCCAGCAGTTACTCGGGCCAGGGGGAAGAGACCCAGTACTTC
few	TRBJ2-7	16	TRBD2	TRBV7-9	CASSLREGQSSYEQYF	TGTGCCAGCAGCTTACGGGAGGGCCAAAGCTCCTACGAGCAGTACTTC
.	TRBJ1-1	19	TRBD1	TRBV5-4	CASSQEIWTGGWPLTEAFF	TGTGCCAGCAGCCAAGAAATCTGGACAGGGGGCTGGCCTCTAACTGAAGCTTTCTTT
.	TRBJ2-6	16	.	TRBV28	CASSFWRDSGANVLTF	TGTGCCAGCAGTTTTTGGAGAGACTCTGGGGCCAACGTCCTGACTTTC
.	TRBJ2-7	15	TRBD1	TRBV6-5	CASSKQGARIDEQYF	TGTGCCAGCAGTAAACAGGGGGCGCGTATAGACGAGCAGTACTTC
few	TRBJ2-1	12	.	TRBV5-1	CASSLWLNEQFF	TGCGCCAGCAGCTTGTGGCTTAATGAGCAGTTCTTC
.	TRBJ1-5	17	TRBD1	TRBV28	CASSFVDRGLSNQPQHF	TGTGCCAGCAGTTTTGTAGACAGGGGCCTTAGCAATCAGCCCCAGCATTTT
.	TRBJ2-1	12	TRBD2	TRBV6-6	CASSYTSGSQFF	TGTGCCAGCAGTTATACTAGCGGGAGTCAGTTCTTC
once	TRBJ2-7	15	TRBD1	TRBV18	CASSPRDRASYEQYF	TGTGCCAGCTCACCCCGGGACAGGGCGTCCTACGAGCAGTACTTC
.	TRBJ2-5	16	.	TRBV11-2	CASSLVGGQAQETQYF	TGTGCCAGCAGCTTAGTCGGGGGGCAAGCCCAAGAGACCCAGTACTTC
.	TRBJ1-1	15	.	TRBV11-2	CASSLTGNANTEAFF	TGTGCCAGCAGCCTAACAGGGAATGCGAACACTGAAGCTTTCTTT
.	TRBJ2-5	16	TRBD1	TRBV11-3	CASSTRGGSPGETQYF	TGTGCCAGCAGCACACGAGGGGGCAGTCCGGGAGAGACCCAGTACTTC
.	TRBJ1-5	14	TRBD1	TRBV29-1	CSVGYGTVNQPQHF	TGCAGCGTGGGGTACGGGACAGTAAATCAGCCCCAGCATTTT
once	TRBJ2-1	14	TRBD2	TRBV18	CASSRTSEHNEQFF	TGTGCCAGCTCACGGACTAGCGAACACAATGAGCAGTTCTTC
.	TRBJ2-1	14	TRBD2	TRBV5-6	CASSLGGTSNEQFF	TGTGCCAGCAGCTTGGGGGGGACTAGCAATGAGCAGTTCTTC
.	TRBJ1-1	14	TRBD1	TRBV4-1	CASSPRDRGTEAFF	TGCGCCAGCAGCCCCCGGGACAGGGGTACTGAAGCTTTCTTT
.	TRBJ1-1	15	.	TRBV29-1	CSVQEEQTQNTEAFF	TGCAGCGTTCAGGAGGAACAAACACAGAACACTGAAGCTTTCTTT
.	TRBJ2-1	15	TRBD1	TRBV6-6	CASRQQGASYNEQFF	TGTGCCAGCAGGCAACAGGGGGCTTCCTACAATGAGCAGTTCTTC
.	TRBJ2-6	15	.	TRBV7-7	CASSLSSSGANVLTF	TGTGCCAGCAGCTTATCCAGTTCTGGGGCCAACGTCCTGACTTTC
.	TRBJ2-1	15	TRBD1	TRBV19	CASSIAQGAYNEQFF	TGTGCCAGTAGTATAGCGCAGGGGGCCTACAATGAGCAGTTCTTC
.	TRBJ1-1	15	.	TRBV7-3	CASSLLGGQMTEAFF	TGTGCCAGCAGCTTATTGGGGGGGCAGATGACTGAAGCTTTCTTT
.	TRBJ2-3	13	.	TRBV27	CASSDQGSDTQYF	TGTGCCAGCAGTGATCAGGGTTCAGATACGCAGTATTTT
.	TRBJ2-1	14	.	TRBV5-1	CASSLGAGYNEQFF	TGCGCCAGCAGCTTAGGAGCGGGCTACAATGAGCAGTTCTTC
.	TRBJ2-7	16	.	TRBV13	CASSLETGTTSYEQYF	TGTGCCAGCAGCTTAGAAACCGGGACAACCTCCTACGAGCAGTACTTC
.	TRBJ1-3	20	.	TRBV4-1	CASSQDGRFVGSETGNTIYF	TGCGCCAGCAGCCAAGATGGTCGATTTGTCGGGTCAGAAACTGGAAACACCATATATTTT
.	TRBJ1-1	17	TRBD1	TRBV9	CASSVGGRGPVGTEAFF	TGTGCCAGCAGCGTAGGGGGCAGGGGGCCCGTGGGCACTGAAGCTTTCTTT
.	TRBJ2-1	16	TRBD2	TRBV15	CATSSPGLAAYNEQFF	TGTGCCACCAGCAGCCCGGGACTAGCGGCCTACAATGAGCAGTTCTTC
.	TRBJ2-7	16	.	TRBV7-1	CASSSRGTVLSYEQYF	TGTGCCAGCAGCTCACGGGGGACGGTGCTTTCCTACGAGCAGTACTTC
.	TRBJ2-3	15	TRBD2	TRBV19	CASSTTSGSLDTQYF	TGTGCCAGTAGTACGACTAGCGGGAGTCTGGATACGCAGTATTTT
.	TRBJ1-1	12	.	TRBV5-6	CASSFGGVEAFF	TGTGCCAGCAGCTTCGGAGGGGTTGAAGCTTTCTTT
.	TRBJ1-5	13	.	TRBV10-3	CAISVESTQPQHF	TGTGCCATCAGTGTTGAGTCTACTCAGCCCCAGCATTTT
.	TRBJ2-7	15	TRBD2	TRBV7-2	CASSLWTSGSYEQYF	TGTGCCAGCAGCCTGTGGACTAGCGGGAGCTACGAGCAGTACTTC
.	TRBJ2-1	15	TRBD1	TRBV6-5	CASSYDRAVNNEQFF	TGTGCCAGCAGTTACGACAGGGCCGTAAACAATGAGCAGTTCTTC
.	TRBJ1-5	15	TRBD1	TRBV4-2	CASSQDRGRNQPQHF	TGTGCCAGCAGCCAGGACAGGGGGCGTAATCAGCCCCAGCATTTT
.	TRBJ2-2	18	TRBD1	TRBV4-2	CASSQALDRGGYTGELFF	TGTGCCAGCAGCCAAGCATTAGACAGGGGAGGTTACACCGGGGAGCTGTTTTTT
.	TRBJ2-7	15	TRBD1	TRBV9	CASSPVGTGAYEQYF	TGTGCCAGCAGCCCTGTGGGGACAGGGGCCTACGAGCAGTACTTC
once	TRBJ1-6	14	TRBD1	TRBV10-1	CASKRDSVNSPLHF	TGCGCCAGCAAACGGGACAGCGTTAATTCACCCCTCCACTTT
.	TRBJ2-7	16	TRBD2	TRBV15	CATTSGTSFPPYEQYF	TGTGCCACCACTTCCGGGACTAGCTTTCCCCCCTACGAGCAGTACTTC
.	TRBJ2-5	11	.	TRBV11-3	CASSPKETQYF	TGTGCCAGCAGCCCAAAAGAGACCCAGTACTTC
.	TRBJ2-2	15	.	TRBV5-1	CASSLGGASTGELFF	TGCGCCAGCAGCTTGGGAGGAGCTAGCACCGGGGAGCTGTTTTTT
.	TRBJ2-1	14	TRBD1	TRBV29-1	CSVTDRGVYNEQFF	TGCAGCGTTACCGACAGGGGGGTTTACAATGAGCAGTTCTTC
.	TRBJ2-1	16	TRBD1	TRBV11-3	CASSLTSQGAGNEQFF	TGTGCCAGCAGCTTAACAAGTCAGGGGGCTGGCAATGAGCAGTTCTTC
.	TRBJ2-3	15	.	TRBV28	CASSSGSTSTDTQYF	TGTGCCAGCAGTTCCGGGTCCACTAGCACAGATACGCAGTATTTT
once	TRBJ2-1	14	.	TRBV5-4	CASSRGKTLNEQFF	TGTGCCAGCAGCCGGGGTAAAACACTCAATGAGCAGTTCTTC
.	TRBJ2-1	15	.	TRBV19	CASSIEESSYNEQFF	TGTGCCAGTAGTATAGAGGAGAGCTCCTACAATGAGCAGTTCTTC